This note documents a single TCR beta chain sequence. The antigen is unknown. Unmatched junction bases numbered 11, after V lost 5 bases and J lost 1 base. The length of the CDR3 is 19 residues. Germline lookup yields CDR1 MNHEY and CDR2 SMNVEV (reference sequence). The data are from a study of T cells in Graves' hyperthyroidism and ophthalmopathy. Study as a whole: Peripheral blood sampling occurred at initial diagnosis, before any treatment.

RNA transcripts gave rise to amplified TCR beta CDR3 regions. In the first-round RT-PCR of the TCR CDR3, the HTBI primer set was used. TCRdb recomputed calls from the multiplex PCR reads with MiXCR, one row per CDR3 protein. Of hundreds of thousands of distinct CDR3 sequences listed, approximately 17% are singletons. Study results and limitations: Ophthalmopathy was told apart from stable hyperthyroidism by a 13 V-J model. Among thyroid clonotypes expanded above 0.001, most also appeared in blood.

The TCR sequence derives from a woman in her fifties or sixties with Graves' ophthalmopathy. The rearrangement links TRBV27 to TRBJ2-3; 14 bases align to TRBD2. The source material was blood. The CDR3 region is CASSLTRTSGGFGTDTQYF. DNA for the CDR3: TGTGCCAGCAGTCTCACGAGGACTAGCGGGGGGTTTGGCACAGATACGCAGTATTTT.